This T cell receptor beta chain comes out of a study of T cell clonotyping in hematopoietic cell transplantation. Indicated time point: recipient sample about 28 days before transplant, after cytoreduction. In its sample, this clone was seen a few times. Profiled with immunoSEQ multiplex PCR; TCRdb holds only in-frame clones, not every one. The sample comprises over 5,000 clones, around 84% of which are singletons, and roughly 3.7% rests with the top ten. This specimen was peripheral blood mononuclear cells, taken before stem cell transplant. This TCR was recovered from a man aged 60 to 75 with acute myeloid leukemia. Some clones in this sample may be carry-over from other donors' samples.

The CDR3 loop is CASRPQGGDEQYF. CDR3 in DNA: TGTGCCAGCAGACCACAGGGTGGGGACGAGCAGTACTTC. The chain employs TRBV6-5 and TRBJ2-7; D is perhaps TRBD1 (6 bases). This CDR3 spans 13 amino acids. Trimming left V 6 bases short and J 5 bases short, with 14 bases between. Per germline, CDR1 MNHEY and CDR2 SVGAGI.